A selection of T cell receptor beta chains follows, all from one sample in a study of cytomegalovirus exposure and HLA in healthy donors. The protocol was immunoSEQ multiplex PCR, while the TCRdb copy is restricted to in-frame clones and leaves out a portion. Of some 140,000 clones listed, around 80% are singletons. Sequencing was performed on PBMCs. All receptors derive from a woman aged 35 to 49 in good health and CMV-seronegative. Both conserved end residues are part of each CDR3. D genes are given only for firm matches. The listing skips clone size in some rows; elsewhere it reads once, few, many or a size class.

>TRBJ2-3|TRBD1|NA|TRBV6-6
TGTGCCAGCACGGACAGGGGGCGTTCGGATACGCAGTATTTT
CASTDRGRSDTQYF
>TRBJ2-1|NA|NA|TRBV29-1
TGCAGCGTTAGGGAAGGGGACAATGAGCAGTTCTTC
CSVREGDNEQFF
>TRBJ1-2|NA|NA|TRBV2
TGTGCCAGCAGTGGTCGGAGGCAAGGACTTAATAACTATGGCTACACCTTC
CASSGRRQGLNNYGYTF
>TRBJ2-7|NA|once|TRBV30
TGTGCCTGGAAAGGGGCCCCCTACGAGCAGTACTTC
CAWKGAPYEQYF
>TRBJ2-1|NA|NA|TRBV2
TGTGCCAGCCGCCGATTTGTGGGGGGAGGAAGCAATGAGCAGTTCTTC
CASRRFVGGGSNEQFF
>TRBJ1-2|NA|NA|TRBV7-9
TGTGCCAGCAGCTTAGAAGGGGCAGGATACTATGGCTACACCTTC
CASSLEGAGYYGYTF
>TRBJ1-2|NA|NA|TRBV5-4
TGTGCCAGCAGCTTCAACGGGGTTTACTATGGCTACACCTTC
CASSFNGVYYGYTF
>TRBJ2-1|TRBD1|NA|TRBV28
TGTGCCAGCAGTTTCGGATACAGGGGGGTATTCTACAATGAGCAGTTCTTC
CASSFGYRGVFYNEQFF
>TRBJ1-1|TRBD1|NA|TRBV2
TGTGCCAGCAGTGGGAGACGGGACAGTGAAGCTTTCTTT
CASSGRRDSEAFF
>TRBJ1-2|NA|NA|TRBV13
TGTGCCAGCAGCCTCCGGGGGAGGGCGAACTATGGCTACACCTTC
CASSLRGRANYGYTF
>TRBJ2-7|NA|NA|TRBV2
TGTGCCAGCACCCAGGACTCCTACGAGCAGTACTTC
CASTQDSYEQYF
>TRBJ2-7|TRBD2|few|TRBV5-1
TGCGCCAGCAGCCCCGGGGGGGCGGACGAGCAGTACTTC
CASSPGGADEQYF
>TRBJ1-2|NA|NA|TRBV9
TGTGCCAGCAGCGTAGCCCGGACGGGGGGCAATAACGGCTACACCTTC
CASSVARTGGNNGYTF
>TRBJ1-3|NA|NA|TRBV10-1
TGCGCCAGCAGTGATGCAACAGCCGATAGCTCTGGAAACACCATATATTTT
CASSDATADSSGNTIYF
>TRBJ1-1|NA|NA|TRBV5-8
TGTGCCAGCAGCTACTTTGGGAGGGCATTGAACACTGAAGCTTTCTTT
CASSYFGRALNTEAFF
>TRBJ1-2|NA|NA|TRBV11-2
TGTGCCAGCAGCCTGGGGAGACCATCCTATGGCTACACCTTC
CASSLGRPSYGYTF
>TRBJ1-2|TRBD1|NA|TRBV9
TGTGCCAGCAGCCTTGGGGGACAGGGGAGGTATGGCTACACCTTC
CASSLGGQGRYGYTF
>TRBJ2-2|TRBD2|few|TRBV2
TGTGCCAGCAGTCGGACTAGCGGGAACACCGGGGAGCTGTTTTTT
CASSRTSGNTGELFF
>TRBJ1-6|NA|NA|TRBV6-6
TGTGCCAGCAGTTACCTGGCAGGGAATAATTCACCCCTCCACTTT
CASSYLAGNNSPLHF
>TRBJ2-1|TRBD1|NA|TRBV7-8
TGTGCCAGCAGCCCGATTACGGGACAGGGATCCTACAATGAGCAGTTCTTC
CASSPITGQGSYNEQFF
>TRBJ2-2|NA|NA|TRBV2
TGTGCCAGCAGTAGGGGGGGACATCCGAACACCGGGGAGCTGTTTTTT
CASSRGGHPNTGELFF
>TRBJ1-1|NA|NA|TRBV19
TGTGCCAGTAGTATAGTTTCAGAATCTGAAGCTTTCTTT
CASSIVSESEAFF
>TRBJ2-5|NA|NA|TRBV7-6
TGTGCCAGCAGCTCGACTCCCCAAGAGACCCAGTACTTC
CASSSTPQETQYF
>TRBJ1-1|NA|NA|TRBV10-3
TGTGCCATCAGTGAGACACATAACACTGAAGCTTTCTTT
CAISETHNTEAFF
>TRBJ2-3|TRBD1|NA|TRBV6-1
TGTGCCAGCAGTGCAAAATCGACAGGGGGCACAGATACGCAGTATTTT
CASSAKSTGGTDTQYF